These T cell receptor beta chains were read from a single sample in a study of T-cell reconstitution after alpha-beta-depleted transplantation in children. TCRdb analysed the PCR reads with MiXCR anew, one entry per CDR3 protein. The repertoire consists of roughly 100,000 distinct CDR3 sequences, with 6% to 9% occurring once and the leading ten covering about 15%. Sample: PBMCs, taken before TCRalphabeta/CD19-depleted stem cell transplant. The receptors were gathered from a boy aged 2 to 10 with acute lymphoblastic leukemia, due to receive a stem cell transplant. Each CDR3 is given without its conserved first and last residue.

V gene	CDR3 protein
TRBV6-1	ASSESFASGLRNEQF
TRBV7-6	ASSRGTDEKLF
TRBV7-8	ASSLRTGGNEKLF
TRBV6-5	ASSYHGLAVEAF
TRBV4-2	ASSQELAGWNEQF
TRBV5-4	ASSLGTSSGNEQF
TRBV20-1	SAKWTGQQETQY
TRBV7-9	ASSAFWEGTDTQY
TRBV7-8	ASSLVLGGYT
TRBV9	ASSVSVRGGATDTQY
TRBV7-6	ASRRQDQETQY
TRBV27	ASSLGPYRGENTEAF
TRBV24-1	ATSDGTAYNEQF
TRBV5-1	ASSPGGPSSYNEQF
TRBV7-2	ASSLAGLAGFTSYNEQF
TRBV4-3	ASSRQSYNSPLH
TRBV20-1	SATRTNSNQPQH
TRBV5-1	ASSLDGAEDTQY
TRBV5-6	ASSQMGERDTEAF
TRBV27	ASSLYGREYNSPLH
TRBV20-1	SASLGTIPYEQY
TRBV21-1	ASSQYRAVAYNEQF
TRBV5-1	ASSFRDRGYEQY
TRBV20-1	SAMGGPTYEQY
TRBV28	ASRTGLDRGRSYEQY
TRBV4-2	ASSPPGRGGHGELF
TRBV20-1	SAIRGEETQY
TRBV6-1	ASRGGQGPYEQY
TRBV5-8	ASDGSQETQY
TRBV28	ASSLAGRDSYEQY
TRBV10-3	AIMASGERGVEAF